The 32 T cell receptor beta chains in this list originate from one sample, sequenced in a study of cytomegalovirus exposure and HLA in healthy donors. PCR involved 60 Vbeta and 13 Jbeta primers. Sequencing used immunoSEQ multiplex PCR; TCRdb keeps in-frame clones, though not all of them. The repertoire holds 130,000 or so clones, 70% to 85% seen once, with 1.5% to 2.5% in the top ten. The sequenced sample was PBMCs. All receptors come from a woman in her thirties or forties in good health and CMV-seronegative.

This sequence joins TRBV15 and TRBJ2-1; 13 nucleotides line up with TRBD2. CDR3 length: 19 amino acids. V lost 10 bases, J lost 4 bases, and 19 bases stayed unmatched. Germline V gene data show CDR1 as LNHNV and CDR2 as YYDKDF (reference sequence). CDR3: CASARRGLAGPLVYNEQFF. The DNA of the CDR3 is TGTGCCAGTGCTCGCAGGGGACTAGCGGGACCGCTCGTATACAATGAGCAGTTCTTC. Based on the CDR3 plus reference TRBV15 and TRBJ2-1, the full variable domain is DAMVIQNPRYQVTQFGKPVTLSCSQTLNHNVMYWYQQKSSQAPKLLFHYYDKDFNNEADTPDNFQSRRPNTSFCFLDIRSPGLGDTAMYLCASARRGLAGPLVYNEQFFGPGTRLTVL.

DNA for the CDR3: TGTGCCATCAGTGGACTAGCGGAGAACTACGAGCAGTACTTC. Protein: CAISGLAENYEQYF. V is TRBV10-3 and J is TRBJ2-7; 9 bases are shared with TRBD2. CDR1 is ENHRY, CDR2 SYGVKD, per germline. The trim removed 4 bases at V and 3 bases at J, leaving 4 bases unmatched. CDR3 length: 14 amino acids.

The chain employs TRBV28 and TRBJ2-7; no clear D gene. Germline V gene lookup returns CDR1 MDHEN and CDR2 SYDVKM. This CDR3 contains 12 residues. Trimming shortened V by 5 bases and J by 0 bases, and 5 bases separated the two germline ends. The CDR3 reads CASSPNSYEQYF. The CDR3 DNA is TGTGCCAGCAGTCCCAACTCCTACGAGCAGTACTTC. The full variable domain, rest sourced from reference TRBV28 and TRBJ2-7, is DVKVTQSSRYLVKRTGEKVFLECVQDMDHENMFWYRQDPGLGLRLIYFSYDVKMKEKGDIPEGYSVSREKKERFSLILESASTNQTSMYLCASSPNSYEQYFGPGTRLTVT.

The chain recombines TRBV6-5 with TRBJ2-5; 8 bases match TRBD1. The assigned J gene may be wrong: the sequence end matches TRBJ2-7 better. Germline values: CDR1 MNHEY, CDR2 SVGAGI. The CDR3 is 13 amino acids. CDR3 protein: CASAWTGSYEQYF. The CDR3 nucleotides read TGTGCCAGCGCATGGACAGGGTCGTACGAGCAGTACTTC.

The chain has TRBV6-5 and TRBJ1-4; maybe TRBD1 (6 bases). Deletions cut 2 bases from V and 3 bases from J, with 7 bases between. The germline V gene has CDR1 MNHEY and CDR2 SVGAGI. There are 14 residues in the CDR3. CDR3 coding DNA: TGTGCCAGCAGTTACACAGGGTCTAATGAAAAACTGTTTTTT. It translates to CASSYTGSNEKLFF.

The chain carries TRBV28 and TRBJ2-5, with 7 bases matching TRBD2. Germline assignment: CDR1 MDHEN and CDR2 SYDVKM. The trim removed 6 bases at V and 2 bases at J, leaving 9 bases unmatched. The CDR3 length is 15 residues. CDR3 sequence (DNA): TGTGCCAGCAGCCCCGGGGGGTATTCACAAGAGACCCAGTACTTC. This codes for CASSPGGYSQETQYF. The whole variable domain, filled in from reference TRBV28 and TRBJ2-5, reads DVKVTQSSRYLVKRTGEKVFLECVQDMDHENMFWYRQDPGLGLRLIYFSYDVKMKEKGDIPEGYSVSREKKERFSLILESASTNQTSMYLCASSPGGYSQETQYFGPGTRLLVL.

This clone has just one count. The chain couples TRBV6-6 to TRBJ1-4, with 9 bases lining up with TRBD1. The V gene end was trimmed by 4 bases and the J gene end by 7 bases; junction bases not matched to a gene: 7. The V gene's germline CDR1 is MNHNY and CDR2 SVGAGI (reference sequence). This CDR3 has 15 residues. The CDR3 here is CASSFTGGRGEKLFF. CDR3 in DNA: TGTGCCAGCAGTTTCACAGGGGGCAGAGGTGAAAAACTGTTTTTT.

The V gene is TRBV4-2, the J gene TRBJ2-3; the match to TRBD1 covers 9 bases. Trimming took 4 bases from V and 6 from J; bases not matched to a gene: 11. CDR3 length equals 16 residues. In germline, CDR1 is LGHNA, CDR2 YNFKEQ. The CDR3 DNA reads TGTGCCAGCAGCCCGACTACAGGGGGCGGGGTGGATACGCAGTATTTT. This translates into CASSPTTGGGVDTQYF.

The chain couples TRBV13 to TRBJ2-7, with TRBD1 matching over 9 bases. Germline assignment: CDR1 PRHDT and CDR2 FYEKMQ (reference sequence). V was clipped by 4 bases and J by 2 bases; unmatched bases: 3. CDR3 length: 14 residues. The chain's CDR3 is CASSWGQGAYEQYF. CDR3 sequence (DNA): TGTGCCAGCAGCTGGGGACAGGGAGCCTACGAGCAGTACTTC. The variable domain in full, completed from reference TRBV13 and TRBJ2-7, reads AAGVIQSPRHLIKEKRETATLKCYPIPRHDTVYWYQQGPGQDPQFLISFYEKMQSDKGSIPDRFSAQQFSDYHSELNMSSLELGDSALYFCASSWGQGAYEQYFGPGTRLTVT.

A word on this clone: At one boundary the junction diverges from the germline segment, which might be a read error. The sample contains more than one DNA sequence encoding this CDR3. The chain uses TRBV28 and TRBJ1-3; TRBD1 might be the D (5 bases). CDR1 MDHEN and CDR2 SYDVKM come from the germline V gene. CDR3 length equals 18 residues. CDR3 coding DNA: TGTGCTAGCAGTTTAGGAGGGAGGGGTCGGGGATCTGGAAACACCATATATTTT. As protein: CASSLGGRGRGSGNTIYF.

This clone occurred a few times. The chain couples TRBV28 to TRBJ2-5, with D tentatively TRBD1 (6 bases). Trimming took 2 bases from V and 1 from J, leaving 11 bases between them. Germline loops: CDR1 MDHEN, CDR2 SYDVKM. This CDR3 comprises 15 residues. The CDR3 DNA follows: TGTGCCAGCAGTTTACCGGCAGGGGCCCAAGAGACCCAGTACTTC. Encoded protein: CASSLPAGAQETQYF.

The rearrangement joins TRBV4-1 to TRBJ2-7; 7 bases are a match to TRBD1. The junction had 14 bases not matched to a gene; V was cut back by 4 bases and J by 2 bases. Germline V gene data show CDR1 as MGHRA and CDR2 as YSYEKL. The CDR3 is 17 residues long. For the CDR3, the DNA is TGCGCCAGCAGCCTTACCCCCGCAGGGGGTCAAACCTACGAGCAGTACTTC. It translates to CASSLTPAGGQTYEQYF.

This clone was found once. This chain links TRBV6-6 with TRBJ2-7; 7 positions match TRBD2. Looked up from germline, CDR1 is MNHNY and CDR2 is SVGAGI (reference sequence). Trimming at V came to 2 bases and at J to 4 bases, leaving 8 bases not matched to a gene. This CDR3 region has 15 residues. DNA for the CDR3: TGTGCCAGCAGTTACAGTCTAGCGGATAGTTACGAGCAGTACTTC. Amino acids: CASSYSLADSYEQYF.

The genes are TRBV9 and TRBJ2-7; TRBD2 matches 10 bases. CDR3 length: 14 amino acids. Per the germline V gene, CDR1 is SGDLS and CDR2 is YYNGEE. V was clipped by 0 bases and J by 7 bases; unmatched bases: 4. The CDR3 region has the DNA TGTGCCAGCAGCGTAGTGGTAGCGGGAGGTGAGCAGTACTTC. This codes for CASSVVVAGGEQYF. Filled out from reference TRBV9 and TRBJ2-7, the complete variable domain reads DSGVTQTPKHLITATGQRVTLRCSPRSGDLSVYWYQQSLDQGLQFLIQYYNGEERAKGNILERFSAQQFPDLHSELNLSSLELGDSALYFCASSVVVAGGEQYFGPGTRLTVT.

The chain carries TRBV7-9 and TRBJ2-7; TRBD1 matches at 7 bases. Losses at the gene ends were 5 bases for V and 5 bases for J; bases not matched to a gene: 3. The CDR3 totals 12 residues. From germline, CDR1 is SEHNR and CDR2 FQNEAQ (reference sequence). CDR3 sequence (DNA): TGTGCCAGCAGCCCCGACAGGGACGAGCAGTACTTC. Translated: CASSPDRDEQYF.

The chain couples TRBV11-2 to TRBJ2-3; 7 bases are a match to TRBD2. The germline CDR1 and CDR2 sequences are SGHAT and FQNNGV. The CDR3 is 16 amino acids. J was trimmed by 5 bases and V by 5 bases; bases with no gene match: 13. The CDR3 is CASSPTGRGSVDTQYF. CDR3 sequence (DNA): TGTGCCAGCAGCCCGACGGGGAGGGGCTCGGTAGATACGCAGTATTTT.

This clone came up once. The V call is TRBV6-6, the J call TRBJ2-4; D possibly corresponds to TRBD1 (6 bases). The germline V gene has CDR1 MNHNY and CDR2 SVGAGI (reference sequence). With 7 bases removed from V and 16 bases from J, the gap between germline ends came to 23 bases. The CDR3 covers 13 residues. The CDR3 spells CASNIDTGTPLYF. DNA of the CDR3: TGTGCCAGCAACATCGACACCGGGACACCGCTATACTTC.

The rearrangement uses TRBV10-1 and TRBJ2-1, with 7 positions matching TRBD1. The CDR3 runs 14 residues. Germline CDR1 WNHNN, CDR2 SYGVQD (reference sequence). V lost 5 bases to trimming and J lost 5 bases; unmatched junction nucleotides: 6. The CDR3 nucleotides are TGCGCCAGCAGTCAAACGACAGGGCACAATGAGCAGTTCTTC. It translates to CASSQTTGHNEQFF.

This CDR3 is CASSSLTGATEAFF. Written as DNA, the CDR3 is TGTGCCAGCAGCTCTTTGACAGGGGCCACTGAAGCTTTCTTT. The chain couples TRBV7-6 to TRBJ1-1, with TRBD1 identical over 8 bases. The CDR3 is 14 residues long. Germline CDR1 SGHVS, CDR2 FNYEAQ. The V segment lost 4 bases and the J segment 4 bases; nucleotides outside the gene matches: 5.

The chain has TRBV7-9 and TRBJ2-7; no clear D. The CDR3 runs to 15 residues. Germline CDR1 reads SEHNR; CDR2 reads FQNEAQ (reference sequence). Trimming took off 5 bases at V and 3 bases at J, with 17 bases between the two ends. The CDR3 loop reads CASSPPREAYYEQYF. For the CDR3, the DNA is TGTGCCAGCAGCCCTCCTCGAGAGGCCTACTACGAGCAGTACTTC.

This clone has a handful of counts. The V gene is TRBV5-8, the J gene TRBJ2-3, with 10 bases identical to TRBD1. From germline, CDR1 is SGHTS and CDR2 YDEGEE. CDR3 size: 17 residues. V was pared by 4 bases and J by 1 base, with 9 bases of the junction left unmatched. The CDR3 bases are TGTGCCAGCAGCCGGGGAATGACAGGGGGCGGCACAGATACGCAGTATTTT. Translation: CASSRGMTGGGTDTQYF.

In this sample, this clone turned up once. The V gene is TRBV25-1, the J gene TRBJ1-4, with D possibly TRBD1 on 5 matching bases. V was cut by 5 bases and J by 6 bases, with 19 bases left in between. This CDR3 is built from 16 residues. CDR1 is MGHDK and CDR2 is SYGVNS in the germline V gene. CDR3 loop: CASSYPPGRRDEKLFF. The CDR3 DNA reads TGTGCCAGCAGTTACCCCCCAGGGCGGAGGGATGAAAAACTGTTTTTT.

The chain recombines TRBV6-5 with TRBJ2-5; no clear D. The J call is in doubt because the DNA end fits TRBJ2-7 better. The CDR3 length is 13 residues. CDR1 and CDR2 from the germline V gene are MNHEY and SVGAGI. The CDR3 DNA reads as TGTGCCAGCCGCGACGGGTACTTTAGCGAGCAGTACTTC. The encoded protein is CASRDGYFSEQYF.

The chain has TRBV4-1 and TRBJ2-1; D remains unclear. The CDR3 covers 16 residues. Trimming left V 0 bases short and J 0 bases short, with 9 bases between. Germline V gene lookup returns CDR1 MGHRA and CDR2 YSYEKL. CDR3 loop: CASSQEGSSSYNEQFF. The CDR3 DNA sequence: TGCGCCAGCAGCCAAGAAGGCTCTAGCTCCTACAATGAGCAGTTCTTC.

There are a few counts of this clone. The V gene is TRBV28, the J gene TRBJ2-7, with unresolved D. Per the germline V gene, CDR1 is MDHEN and CDR2 is SYDVKM. The CDR3 has 11 amino acids. V lost 5 bases and J 4 bases, leaving 6 bases between the germline ends. DNA for the CDR3: TGTGCCAGCAGTAACATATACGAGCAGTACTTC. Residues: CASSNIYEQYF.

In regard to this clone: An end of the junction does not agree with germline; a read error may underlie this. This chain connects TRBV7-2 to TRBJ2-1; 7 positions match TRBD1. The V gene's germline CDR1 is SGHTA and CDR2 FQGNSA. The CDR3 is made up of 15 amino acids. CDR3: CASSLEGASYNGQFF. The CDR3 nucleotides read TGTGCCAGCAGCTTAGAGGGGGCCTCCTACAATGGGCAGTTCTTC.

In this sample, this clone turned up once. This chain connects TRBV28 to TRBJ1-2; D may be TRBD1 (5 bases). V lost 5 bases to trimming and J lost 8 bases, with 9 bases between them. CDR3 size: 11 residues. Germline V gene data show CDR1 as MDHEN and CDR2 as SYDVKM. CDR3 sequence (DNA): TGTGCCAGCAGTCGCGGGACGGGCTACACCTTC. Encoded protein: CASSRGTGYTF.

The rearrangement links TRBV19 to TRBJ2-1, with D maybe TRBD2 (5 bases). Trimming shortened V by 1 base and J by 2 bases, and 27 bases separated the two germline ends. This CDR3 has 21 amino acids. The germline CDR1 and CDR2 sequences are LNHDA and SQIVND (reference sequence). The CDR3: CASSIGSGSFVVQVPYNEQFF. Here the CDR3 DNA reads TGTGCCAGTAGTATAGGTTCGGGGTCTTTCGTCGTTCAGGTACCCTACAATGAGCAGTTCTTC.

V is TRBV28 and J is TRBJ2-1, with 9 bases identical to TRBD2. This CDR3 is 15 amino acids long. The germline V gene encodes CDR1 MDHEN and CDR2 SYDVKM. Germline trimming cut 5 bases from V and 1 base from J; bases unmatched to any gene: 3. The CDR3 DNA reads as TGTGCCAGCAGTCTCGGACTAGCGTCCTACAATGAGCAGTTCTTC. Its translation: CASSLGLASYNEQFF.

The J gene is TRBJ2-7, the V gene TRBV7-2, with a weak D call TRBD2 (6 bases). The CDR3 runs to 14 residues. Germline lookup yields CDR1 SGHTA and CDR2 FQGNSA. V was trimmed by 5 bases and J by 0 bases, leaving 11 bases between them. The DNA of the CDR3 is TGTGCCAGCAGCACCGTAGCGGTCTCCTACGAGCAGTACTTC. Translated: CASSTVAVSYEQYF.

The CDR3 DNA reads TGTGCCAGCAGTTTATCAGGGATATCCTACGAGCAGTACTTC. It codes for CASSLSGISYEQYF. The chain has TRBV28 and TRBJ2-7; a weak D match, TRBD1 (5 bases). Trimming left V 1 base short and J 1 base short, with 8 bases between. CDR1 and CDR2 from the germline V gene are MDHEN and SYDVKM. The length of the CDR3 is 14 residues.

V gene TRBV7-3 combines with J gene TRBJ2-2; D is perhaps TRBD2 (6 bases). The V end was cut by 2 bases, the J end by 2 bases, with 15 bases between. Germline V gene sequence: CDR1 SGHTA, CDR2 FQGTGA. The CDR3 runs 17 residues. CDR3 protein: CASSLRPGLTNTGELFF. CDR3 nucleotide sequence: TGTGCCAGCAGCTTACGGCCTGGACTAACCAACACCGGGGAGCTGTTTTTT. Variable domain in full (rest from reference TRBV7-3 and TRBJ2-2): GAGVSQTPSNKVTEKGKYVELRCDPISGHTALYWYRQSLGQGPEFLIYFQGTGAADDSGLPNDRFFAVRPEGSVSTLKIQRTERGDSAVYLCASSLRPGLTNTGELFFGEGSRLTVL.